The TCR beta chain under discussion was sequenced for a study of T-cell memory formation after mild COVID-19. Points from the study as a whole: Contracting clones, day 15 to 85, had balanced CD4/CD8, and later expanders favored CD4+. The second-wave clones peaking on day 37 were not confirmed as SARS-CoV-2-specific.

For this clonotype: The antigen is not known.

Each CDR3 protein gets one entry after TCRdb re-called the 5' RACE reads with MiXCR. Among 360,000 or so distinct CDR3 sequences listed, around 30% were seen once. This receptor was identified in an adult woman who had mild COVID-19 (a few samples of this study predate the infection). Cell type and time point are not known. Material: PBMCs or a T cell subset sorted from them (not recorded which).

This CDR3 reads CASSLVWDSEGEKLFF. In DNA form, the CDR3 reads TGTGCCAGCAGCTTAGTTTGGGATTCTGAAGGTGAAAAACTGTTTTTT. The chain carries TRBV7-2 and TRBJ1-4; D gene uncertain. Germline V gene sequence: CDR1 SGHTA, CDR2 FQGNSA. This CDR3 is 16 amino acids long. The V and J ends lost 1 base and 7 bases respectively, with 16 bases between them. The whole variable domain, filled in from reference TRBV7-2 and TRBJ1-4, reads GAGVSQSPSNKVTEKGKDVELRCDPISGHTALYWYRQSLGQGLEFLIYFQGNSAPDKSGLPSDRFSAERTGGSVSTLTIQRTQQEDSAVYLCASSLVWDSEGEKLFFGSGTQLSVL.